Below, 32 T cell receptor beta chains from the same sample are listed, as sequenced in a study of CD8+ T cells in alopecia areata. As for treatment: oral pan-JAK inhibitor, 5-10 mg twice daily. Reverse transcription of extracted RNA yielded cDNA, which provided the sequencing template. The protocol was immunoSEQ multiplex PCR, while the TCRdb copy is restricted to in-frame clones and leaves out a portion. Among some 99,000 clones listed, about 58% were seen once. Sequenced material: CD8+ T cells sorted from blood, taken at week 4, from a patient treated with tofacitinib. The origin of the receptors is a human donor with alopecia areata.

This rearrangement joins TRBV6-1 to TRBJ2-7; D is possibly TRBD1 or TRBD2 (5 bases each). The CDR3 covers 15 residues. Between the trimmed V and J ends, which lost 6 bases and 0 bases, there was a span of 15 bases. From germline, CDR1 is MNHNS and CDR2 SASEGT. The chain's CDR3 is CASSLEWGSSYEQYF. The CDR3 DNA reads TGTGCCAGCAGCCTCGAGTGGGGGAGCTCCTACGAGCAGTACTTC.

The CDR3 region is CASSPGQGGWQPQHF. The CDR3 DNA reads as TGTGCCAGCAGCCCGGGACAGGGGGGTTGGCAGCCCCAGCATTTT. The chain employs TRBV7-9 and TRBJ1-5; the match to TRBD1 covers 11 bases. This CDR3 contains 15 residues. The junction had 7 bases not matched to a gene; V was cut back by 5 bases and J by 7 bases. Per germline, CDR1 SEHNR and CDR2 FQNEAQ (reference sequence).

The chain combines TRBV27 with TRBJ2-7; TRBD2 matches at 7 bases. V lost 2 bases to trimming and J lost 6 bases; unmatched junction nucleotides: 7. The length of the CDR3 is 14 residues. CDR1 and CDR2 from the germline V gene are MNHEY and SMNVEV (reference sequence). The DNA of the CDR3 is TGTGCCAGCAGTTTAGCGGGAGCAGTACGCGAGCAGTACTTC. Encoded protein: CASSLAGAVREQYF.

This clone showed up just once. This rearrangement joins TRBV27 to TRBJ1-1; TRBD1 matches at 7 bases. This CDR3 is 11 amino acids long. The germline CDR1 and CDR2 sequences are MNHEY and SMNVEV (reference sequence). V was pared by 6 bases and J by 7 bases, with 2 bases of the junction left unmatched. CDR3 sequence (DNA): TGTGCCAGCAGGGGACAGATTGAAGCTTTCTTT. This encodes CASRGQIEAFF.

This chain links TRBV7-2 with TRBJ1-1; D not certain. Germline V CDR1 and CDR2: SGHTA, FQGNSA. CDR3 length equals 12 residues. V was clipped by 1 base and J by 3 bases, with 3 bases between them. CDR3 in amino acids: CASSLVYTEAFF. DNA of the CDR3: TGTGCCAGCAGCTTAGTTTACACTGAAGCTTTCTTT.

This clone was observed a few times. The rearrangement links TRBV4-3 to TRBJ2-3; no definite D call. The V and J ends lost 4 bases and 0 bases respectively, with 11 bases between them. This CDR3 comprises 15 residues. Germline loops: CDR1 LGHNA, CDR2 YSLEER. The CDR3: CASSRSSTSTDTQYF. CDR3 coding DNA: TGCGCCAGCAGCCGGAGTTCGACTAGCACAGATACGCAGTATTTT.

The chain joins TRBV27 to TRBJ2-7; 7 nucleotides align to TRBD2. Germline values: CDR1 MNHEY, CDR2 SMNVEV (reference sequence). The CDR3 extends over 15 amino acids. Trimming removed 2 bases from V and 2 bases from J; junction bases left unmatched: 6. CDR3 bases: TGTGCCAGCAGTTTAGGGGCGGGAGTAGCCTACGAGCAGTACTTC. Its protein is CASSLGAGVAYEQYF.

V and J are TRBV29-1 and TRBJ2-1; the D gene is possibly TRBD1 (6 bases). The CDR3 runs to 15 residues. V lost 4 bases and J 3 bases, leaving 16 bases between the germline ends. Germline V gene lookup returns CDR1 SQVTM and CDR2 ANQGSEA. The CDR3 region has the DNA TGCAGCGTTGCCGACGGGACACCGTTCTACAATGAGCAGTTCTTC. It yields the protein CSVADGTPFYNEQFF.

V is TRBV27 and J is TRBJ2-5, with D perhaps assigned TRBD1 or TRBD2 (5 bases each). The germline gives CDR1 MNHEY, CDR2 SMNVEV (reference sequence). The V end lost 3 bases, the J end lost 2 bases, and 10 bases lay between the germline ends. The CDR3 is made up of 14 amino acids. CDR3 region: CASSFLGGQETQYF. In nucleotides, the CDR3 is TGTGCCAGCAGTTTCCTTGGGGGTCAAGAGACCCAGTACTTC.

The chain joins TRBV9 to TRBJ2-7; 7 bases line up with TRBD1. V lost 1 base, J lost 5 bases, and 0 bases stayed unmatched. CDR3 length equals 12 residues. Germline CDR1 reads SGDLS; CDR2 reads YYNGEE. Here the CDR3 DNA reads TGTGCCAGCAGCGTAACAGGGGACGAGCAGTACTTC. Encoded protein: CASSVTGDEQYF. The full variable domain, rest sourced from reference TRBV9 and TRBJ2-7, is DSGVTQTPKHLITATGQRVTLRCSPRSGDLSVYWYQQSLDQGLQFLIQYYNGEERAKGNILERFSAQQFPDLHSELNLSSLELGDSALYFCASSVTGDEQYFGPGTRLTVT.

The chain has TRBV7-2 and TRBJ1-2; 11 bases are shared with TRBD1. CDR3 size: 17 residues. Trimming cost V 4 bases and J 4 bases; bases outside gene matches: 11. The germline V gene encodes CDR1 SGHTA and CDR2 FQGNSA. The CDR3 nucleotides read TGTGCCAGCAGCTCCGGACCCCGGACAGGGGGCGGCTATGGCTACACCTTC. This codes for CASSSGPRTGGGYGYTF.

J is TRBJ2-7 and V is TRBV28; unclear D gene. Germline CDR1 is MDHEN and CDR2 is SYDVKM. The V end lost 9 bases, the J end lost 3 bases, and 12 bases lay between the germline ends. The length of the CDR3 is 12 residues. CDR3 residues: CASSDGYYEQYF. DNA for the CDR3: TGTGCCAGTTCGGACGGTTACTACGAGCAGTACTTC. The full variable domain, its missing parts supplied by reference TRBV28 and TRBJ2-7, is DVKVTQSSRYLVKRTGEKVFLECVQDMDHENMFWYRQDPGLGLRLIYFSYDVKMKEKGDIPEGYSVSREKKERFSLILESASTNQTSMYLCASSDGYYEQYFGPGTRLTVT.

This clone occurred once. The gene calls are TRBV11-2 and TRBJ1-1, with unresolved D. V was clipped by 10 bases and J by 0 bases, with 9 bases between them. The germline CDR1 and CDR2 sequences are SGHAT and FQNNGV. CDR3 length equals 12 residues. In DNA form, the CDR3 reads TGTGCCACTGGCAGGATGAACACTGAAGCTTTCTTT. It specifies CATGRMNTEAFF.

The CDR3 sequence: CASRGGIDTQYF. In DNA form, the CDR3 reads TGTGCCAGCAGGGGAGGGATTGATACGCAGTATTTT. The chain couples TRBV2 to TRBJ2-3; 7 bases align to TRBD2. Looked up from germline, CDR1 is SNHLY and CDR2 is FYNNEI. With 6 bases clipped from V and 6 bases from J, the junction kept 3 bases outside the gene matches. The CDR3 is 12 amino acids.

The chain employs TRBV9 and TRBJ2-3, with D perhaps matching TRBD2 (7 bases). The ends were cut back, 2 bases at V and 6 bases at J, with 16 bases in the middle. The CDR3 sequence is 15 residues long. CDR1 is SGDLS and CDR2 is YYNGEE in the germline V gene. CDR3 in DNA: TGTGCCAGCAGCGTGGAGGGGGAGGGGGTCGATACGCAGTATTTT. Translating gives CASSVEGEGVDTQYF.

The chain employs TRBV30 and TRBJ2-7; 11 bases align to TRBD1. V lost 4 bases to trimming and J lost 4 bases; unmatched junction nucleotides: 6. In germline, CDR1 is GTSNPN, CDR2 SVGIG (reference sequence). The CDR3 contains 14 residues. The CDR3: CAWTAGTGGYEQYF. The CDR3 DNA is TGTGCCTGGACTGCCGGGACAGGGGGATACGAGCAGTACTTC.

This CDR3 reads CASRTGRNNEQFF. Here the CDR3 DNA reads TGTGCCAGCAGGACGGGACGTAACAATGAGCAGTTCTTC. The chain uses TRBV27 and TRBJ2-1; D is tentatively TRBD1 or TRBD2 (5 bases each). This CDR3 contains 13 residues. V shed 6 bases and J shed 5 bases, with 11 bases lying between them. Germline V gene data show CDR1 as MNHEY and CDR2 as SMNVEV (reference sequence).

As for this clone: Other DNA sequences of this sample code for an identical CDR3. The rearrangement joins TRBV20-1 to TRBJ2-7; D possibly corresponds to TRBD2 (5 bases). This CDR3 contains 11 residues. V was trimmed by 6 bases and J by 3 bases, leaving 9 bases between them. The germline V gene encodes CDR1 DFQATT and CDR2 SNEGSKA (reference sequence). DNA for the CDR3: TGCAGTGCCCCCGCGGGCTACGAGCAGTACTTC. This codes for CSAPAGYEQYF.

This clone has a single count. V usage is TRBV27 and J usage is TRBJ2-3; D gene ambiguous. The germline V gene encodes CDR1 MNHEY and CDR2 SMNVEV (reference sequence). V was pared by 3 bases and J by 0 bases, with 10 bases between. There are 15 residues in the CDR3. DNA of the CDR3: TGTGCCAGCAGTTTGGGGTTGCTCAGCACAGATACGCAGTATTTT. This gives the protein CASSLGLLSTDTQYF.

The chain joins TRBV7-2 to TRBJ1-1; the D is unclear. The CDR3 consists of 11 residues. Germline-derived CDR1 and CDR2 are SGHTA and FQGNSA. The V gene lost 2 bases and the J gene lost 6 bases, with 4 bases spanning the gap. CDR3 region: CASSLRAEAFF. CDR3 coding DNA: TGTGCCAGCAGCTTACGAGCTGAAGCTTTCTTT.

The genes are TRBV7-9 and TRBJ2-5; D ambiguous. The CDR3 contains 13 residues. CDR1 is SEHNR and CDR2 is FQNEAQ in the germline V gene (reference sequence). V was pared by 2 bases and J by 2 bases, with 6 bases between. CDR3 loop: CASSLPLQETQYF. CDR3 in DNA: TGTGCCAGCAGCTTACCCCTACAAGAGACCCAGTACTTC.

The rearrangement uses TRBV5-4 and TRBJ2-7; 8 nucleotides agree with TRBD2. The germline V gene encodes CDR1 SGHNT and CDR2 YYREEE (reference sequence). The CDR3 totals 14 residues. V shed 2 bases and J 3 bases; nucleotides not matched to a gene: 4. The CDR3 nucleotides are TGTGCCAGCAGCTTTTGGGCGGGGGGCTACGAGCAGTACTTC. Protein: CASSFWAGGYEQYF.

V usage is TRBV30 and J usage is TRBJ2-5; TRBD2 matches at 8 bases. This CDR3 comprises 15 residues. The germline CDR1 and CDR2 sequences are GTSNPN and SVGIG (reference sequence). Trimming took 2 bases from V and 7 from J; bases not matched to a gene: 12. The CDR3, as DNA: TGTGCCTGGAGTCCGAATACTAGCGGCTCGGGGACCCAGTACTTC. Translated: CAWSPNTSGSGTQYF.

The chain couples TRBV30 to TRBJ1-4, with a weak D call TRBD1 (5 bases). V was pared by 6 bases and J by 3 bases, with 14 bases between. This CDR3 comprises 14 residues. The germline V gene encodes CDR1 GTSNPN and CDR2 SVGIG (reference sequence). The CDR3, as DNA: TGTGCCTGTACTTCAGGGACCTCTAATGAAAAACTGTTTTTT. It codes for CACTSGTSNEKLFF.

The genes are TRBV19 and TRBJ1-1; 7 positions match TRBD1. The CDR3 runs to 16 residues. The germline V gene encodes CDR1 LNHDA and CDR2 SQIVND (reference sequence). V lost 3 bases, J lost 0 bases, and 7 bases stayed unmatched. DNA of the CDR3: TGTGCCAGTAGTATTGATGGGGACAGCATGAACACTGAAGCTTTCTTT. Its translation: CASSIDGDSMNTEAFF.

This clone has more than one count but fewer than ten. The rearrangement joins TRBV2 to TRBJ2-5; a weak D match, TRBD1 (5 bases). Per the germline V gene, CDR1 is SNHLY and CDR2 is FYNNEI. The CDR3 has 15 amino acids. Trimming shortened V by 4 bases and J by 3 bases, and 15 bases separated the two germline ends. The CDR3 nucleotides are TGTGCCAGCAGTGGCCCCCCGGGCAGGGAAGAGACCCAGTACTTC. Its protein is CASSGPPGREETQYF.

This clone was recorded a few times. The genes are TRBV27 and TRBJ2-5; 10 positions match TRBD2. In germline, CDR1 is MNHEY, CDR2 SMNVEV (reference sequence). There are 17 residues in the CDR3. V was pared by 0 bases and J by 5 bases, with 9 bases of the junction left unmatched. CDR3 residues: CASSLSLASGRDETQYF. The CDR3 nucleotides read TGTGCCAGCAGTTTATCACTAGCTAGCGGGAGAGACGAGACCCAGTACTTC.

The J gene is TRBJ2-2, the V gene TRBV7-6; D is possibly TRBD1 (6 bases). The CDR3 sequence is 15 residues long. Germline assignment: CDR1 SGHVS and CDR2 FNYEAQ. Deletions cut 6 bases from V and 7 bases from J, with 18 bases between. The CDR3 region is CASRGTRGSSGELFF. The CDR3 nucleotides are TGTGCCAGCAGGGGGACAAGAGGGTCAAGCGGGGAGCTGTTTTTT.

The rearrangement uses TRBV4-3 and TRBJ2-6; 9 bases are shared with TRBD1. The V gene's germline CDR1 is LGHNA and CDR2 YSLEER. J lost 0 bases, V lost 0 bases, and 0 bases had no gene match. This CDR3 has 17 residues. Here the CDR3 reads CASSQETGGSGANVLTF. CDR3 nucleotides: TGCGCCAGCAGCCAAGAGACAGGGGGCTCTGGGGCCAACGTCCTGACTTTC.

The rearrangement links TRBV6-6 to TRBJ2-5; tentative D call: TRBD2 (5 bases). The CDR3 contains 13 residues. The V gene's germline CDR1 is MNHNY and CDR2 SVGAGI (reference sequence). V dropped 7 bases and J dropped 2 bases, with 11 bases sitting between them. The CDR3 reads CASTLPGQETQYF. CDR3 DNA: TGTGCCAGCACCCTACCGGGGCAAGAGACCCAGTACTTC.

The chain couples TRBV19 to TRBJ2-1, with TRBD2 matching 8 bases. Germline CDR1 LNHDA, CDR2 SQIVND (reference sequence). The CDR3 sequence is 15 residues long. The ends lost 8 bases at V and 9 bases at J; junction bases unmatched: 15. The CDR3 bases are TGTGCCAGTGCCGTTACTAGCGGAGCTGCGTCTGAGCAGTTCTTC. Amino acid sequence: CASAVTSGAASEQFF.

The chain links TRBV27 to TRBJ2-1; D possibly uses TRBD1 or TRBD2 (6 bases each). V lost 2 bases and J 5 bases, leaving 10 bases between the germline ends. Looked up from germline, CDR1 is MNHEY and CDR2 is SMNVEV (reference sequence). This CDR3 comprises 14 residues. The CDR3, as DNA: TGTGCCAGCAGTTTACGGGGGCCCCACAATGAGCAGTTCTTC. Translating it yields CASSLRGPHNEQFF.